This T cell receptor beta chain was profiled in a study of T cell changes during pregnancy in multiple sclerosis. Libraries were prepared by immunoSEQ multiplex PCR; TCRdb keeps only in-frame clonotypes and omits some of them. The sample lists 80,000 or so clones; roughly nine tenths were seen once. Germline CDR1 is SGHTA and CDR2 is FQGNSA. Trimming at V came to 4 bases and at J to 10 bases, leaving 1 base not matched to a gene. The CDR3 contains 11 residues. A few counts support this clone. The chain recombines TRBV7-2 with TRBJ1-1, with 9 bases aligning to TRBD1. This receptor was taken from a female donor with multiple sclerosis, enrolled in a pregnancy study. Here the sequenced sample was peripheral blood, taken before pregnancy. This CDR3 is CASSSTGGAFF. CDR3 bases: TGTGCCAGCAGCTCGACAGGGGGAGCTTTCTTT.